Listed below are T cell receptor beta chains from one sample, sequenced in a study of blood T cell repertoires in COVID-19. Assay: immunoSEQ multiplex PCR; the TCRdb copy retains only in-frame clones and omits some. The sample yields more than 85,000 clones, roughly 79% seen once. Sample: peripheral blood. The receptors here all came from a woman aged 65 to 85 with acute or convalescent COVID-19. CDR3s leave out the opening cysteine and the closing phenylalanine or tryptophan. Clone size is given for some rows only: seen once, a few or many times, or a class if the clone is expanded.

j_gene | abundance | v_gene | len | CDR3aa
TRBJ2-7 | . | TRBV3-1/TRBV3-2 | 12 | ASSPRDSSYEQY
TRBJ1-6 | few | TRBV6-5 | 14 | ASSYGQGLGNSPLH
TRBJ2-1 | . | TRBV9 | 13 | ASSVSGTGNNEQF
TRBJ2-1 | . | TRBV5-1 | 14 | ASSLGLAGYGDEQF
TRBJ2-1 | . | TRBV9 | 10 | ASSVAGNEQF
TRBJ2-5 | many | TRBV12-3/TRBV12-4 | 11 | ASSPLVPETQY
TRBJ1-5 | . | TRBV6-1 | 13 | ASSKTGLSNQPQH
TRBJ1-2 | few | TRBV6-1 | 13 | ASSEAGTGGYGYT
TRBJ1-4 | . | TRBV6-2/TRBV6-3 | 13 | ASSRTGGGNEKLF
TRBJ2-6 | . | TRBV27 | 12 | ASTPGIGANVLT
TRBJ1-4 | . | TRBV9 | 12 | ASSPRGTYEKLF
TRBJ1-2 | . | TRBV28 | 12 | ASIRPGDNYGYT
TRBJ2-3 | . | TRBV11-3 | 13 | ASSLVGGRTDTQY
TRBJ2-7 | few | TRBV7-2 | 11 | ASSSWTSGGSY
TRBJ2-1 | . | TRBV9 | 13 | ASSVWLAGDNEQF
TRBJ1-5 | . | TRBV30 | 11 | AWSVGPNQPQH
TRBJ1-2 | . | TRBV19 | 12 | ASSLPGGNYGYT
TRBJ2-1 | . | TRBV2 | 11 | ASRETPYNEQF
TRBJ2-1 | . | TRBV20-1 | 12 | SASLAGGYNEQF
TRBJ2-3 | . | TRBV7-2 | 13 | ASSPDRGFTDTQY
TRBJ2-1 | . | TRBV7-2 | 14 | ASSPRGPGVNNEQF
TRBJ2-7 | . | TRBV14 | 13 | ASSPPLGQGEEQY
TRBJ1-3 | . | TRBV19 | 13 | ASSSFGDAGNTIY
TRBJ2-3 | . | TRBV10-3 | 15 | AIRSLTGVNGTDTQY
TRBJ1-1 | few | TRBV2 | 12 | ASNPVRQYTEAF
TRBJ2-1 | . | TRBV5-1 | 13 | ASSLGLASYNEQF
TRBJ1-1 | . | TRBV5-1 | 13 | ASSPGQGFNTEAF
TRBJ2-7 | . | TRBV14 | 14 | ASSQASLSTSPEQY
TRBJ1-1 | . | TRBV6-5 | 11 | ASSPTGTQEAF
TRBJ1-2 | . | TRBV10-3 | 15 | AISERTTHYLNYGYT
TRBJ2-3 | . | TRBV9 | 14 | ASSPVAGGGADTQY
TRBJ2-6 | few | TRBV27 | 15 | ASSRLAGNSGANVLT
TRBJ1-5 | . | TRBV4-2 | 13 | ASSQDRGINQPQH
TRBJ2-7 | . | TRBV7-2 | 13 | ASSLAPGQPYEQY